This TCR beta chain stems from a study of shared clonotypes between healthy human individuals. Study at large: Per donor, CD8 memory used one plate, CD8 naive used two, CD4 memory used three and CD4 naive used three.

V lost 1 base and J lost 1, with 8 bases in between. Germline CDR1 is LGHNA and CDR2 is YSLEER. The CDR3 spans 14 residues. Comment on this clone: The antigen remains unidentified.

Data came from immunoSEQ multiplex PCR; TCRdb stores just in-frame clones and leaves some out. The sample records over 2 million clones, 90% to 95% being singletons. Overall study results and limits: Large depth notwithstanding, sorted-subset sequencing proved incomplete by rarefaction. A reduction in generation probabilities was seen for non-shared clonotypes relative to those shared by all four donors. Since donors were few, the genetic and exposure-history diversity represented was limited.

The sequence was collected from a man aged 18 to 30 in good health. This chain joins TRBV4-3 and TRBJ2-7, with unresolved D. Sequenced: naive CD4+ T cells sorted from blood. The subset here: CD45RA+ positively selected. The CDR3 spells CASSQGSWSYEQYF. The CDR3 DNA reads TGCGCCAGCAGCCAAGGTTCGTGGTCCTACGAGCAGTACTTC.